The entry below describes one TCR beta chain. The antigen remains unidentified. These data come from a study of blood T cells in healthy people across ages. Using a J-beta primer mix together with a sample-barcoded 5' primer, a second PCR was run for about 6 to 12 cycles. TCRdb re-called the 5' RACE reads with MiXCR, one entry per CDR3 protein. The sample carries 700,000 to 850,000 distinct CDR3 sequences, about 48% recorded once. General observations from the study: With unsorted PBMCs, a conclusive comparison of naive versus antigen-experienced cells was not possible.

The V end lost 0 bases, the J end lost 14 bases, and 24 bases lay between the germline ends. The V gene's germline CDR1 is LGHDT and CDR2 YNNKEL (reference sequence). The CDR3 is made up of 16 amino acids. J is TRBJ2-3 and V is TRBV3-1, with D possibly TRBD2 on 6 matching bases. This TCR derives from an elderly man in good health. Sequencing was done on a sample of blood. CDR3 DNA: TGTGCCAGCAGCCAAGATCTCGGGAGCGGCAACAGATACGCGTATTTT. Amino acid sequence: CASSQDLGSGNRYAYF.